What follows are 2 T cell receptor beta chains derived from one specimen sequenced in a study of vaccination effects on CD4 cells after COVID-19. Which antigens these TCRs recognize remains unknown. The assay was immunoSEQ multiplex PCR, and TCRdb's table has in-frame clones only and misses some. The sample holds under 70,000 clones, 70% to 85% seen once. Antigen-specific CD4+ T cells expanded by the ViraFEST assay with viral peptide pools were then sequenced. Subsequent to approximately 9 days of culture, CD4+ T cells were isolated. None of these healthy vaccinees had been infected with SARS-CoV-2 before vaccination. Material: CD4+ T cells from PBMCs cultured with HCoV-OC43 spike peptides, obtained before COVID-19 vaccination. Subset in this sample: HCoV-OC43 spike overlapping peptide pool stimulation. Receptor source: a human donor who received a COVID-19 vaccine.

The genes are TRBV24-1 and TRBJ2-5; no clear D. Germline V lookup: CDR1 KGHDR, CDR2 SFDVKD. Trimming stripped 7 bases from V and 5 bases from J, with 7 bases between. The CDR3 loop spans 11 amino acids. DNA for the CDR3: TGTGCCACCAGACGGTCGGAGACCCAGTACTTC. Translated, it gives CATRRSETQYF.

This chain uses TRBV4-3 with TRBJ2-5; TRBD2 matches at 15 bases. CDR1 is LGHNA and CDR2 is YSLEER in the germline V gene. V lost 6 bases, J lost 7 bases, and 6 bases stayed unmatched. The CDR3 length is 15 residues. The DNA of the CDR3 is TGCGCCAGCAGTTCCGGACTAGCGGGGGGGCGGACCCAGTACTTC. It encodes CASSSGLAGGRTQYF.